This T cell receptor (beta chain) was recovered during a study of relationships among human T cell subsets. A word on this clonotype: The antigen remains undetermined.

TCR alpha and beta CDR3s were amplified from mRNA by semiquantitative ARM-PCR. Tagged nested gene-specific primers were used first, then communal superprimers amplified exponentially. MiXCR, applied by TCRdb to the multiplex PCR reads, yields one record per CDR3 protein. The sample has about 2,900 distinct CDR3 sequences; approximately 84% are singletons. In germline, CDR1 is SGHAT, CDR2 FQNNGV. Trimming left V 7 bases short and J 4 bases short, with 20 bases between. The CDR3 runs 15 residues. Study outcomes and limitations: Th1, Th2 and regulatory subsets overlapped substantially in CDR3 sequences.

This sequence joins TRBV11-2 and TRBJ2-7; maybe TRBD2 (5 bases). The sequence derives from a middle-aged man in good health. The sequenced material came from total T cells sorted from blood. The CDR3 protein is CASTSGEPVLYEQYF. The CDR3 DNA sequence: TGTGCCAGCACCTCCGGGGAACCAGTTTTGTACGAGCAGTACTTC.